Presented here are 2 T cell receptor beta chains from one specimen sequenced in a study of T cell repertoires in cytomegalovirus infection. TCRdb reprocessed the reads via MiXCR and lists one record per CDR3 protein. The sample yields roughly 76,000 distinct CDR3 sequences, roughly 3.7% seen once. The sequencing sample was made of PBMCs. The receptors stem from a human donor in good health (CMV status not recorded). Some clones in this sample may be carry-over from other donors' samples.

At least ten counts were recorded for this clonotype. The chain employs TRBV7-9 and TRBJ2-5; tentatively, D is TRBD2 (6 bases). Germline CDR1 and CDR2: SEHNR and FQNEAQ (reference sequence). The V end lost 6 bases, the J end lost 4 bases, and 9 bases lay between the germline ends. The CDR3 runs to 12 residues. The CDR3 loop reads CASREGRETQYF. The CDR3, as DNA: TGTGCCAGCAGGGAGGGTAGAGAGACCCAGTACTTC. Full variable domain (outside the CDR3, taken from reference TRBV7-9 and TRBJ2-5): DTGVSQNPRHKITKRGQNVTFRCDPISEHNRLYWYRQTLGQGPEFLTYFQNEAQLEKSRLLSDRFSAERPKGSFSTLEIQRTEQGDSAMYLCASREGRETQYFGPGTRLLVL.

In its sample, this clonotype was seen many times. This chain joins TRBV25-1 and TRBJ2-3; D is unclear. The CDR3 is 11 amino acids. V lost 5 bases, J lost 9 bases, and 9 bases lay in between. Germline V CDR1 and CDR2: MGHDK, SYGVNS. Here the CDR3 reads CASSPQYTQYF. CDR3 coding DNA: TGTGCCAGCAGTCCACAGTACACGCAGTATTTT.